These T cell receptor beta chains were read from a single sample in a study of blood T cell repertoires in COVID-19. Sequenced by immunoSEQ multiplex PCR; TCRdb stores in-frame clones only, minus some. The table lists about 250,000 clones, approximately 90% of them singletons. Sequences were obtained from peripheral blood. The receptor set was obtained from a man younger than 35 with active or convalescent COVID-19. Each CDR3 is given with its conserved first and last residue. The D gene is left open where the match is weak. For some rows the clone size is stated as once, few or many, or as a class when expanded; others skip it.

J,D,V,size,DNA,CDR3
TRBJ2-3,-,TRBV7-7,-,TGTGCTAGCAGCCAAGGAAGGGGTCGAACAGATACGCAGTATTTT,CASSQGRGRTDTQYF
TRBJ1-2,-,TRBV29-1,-,TGCAGCGTTTCCGGCGGAGGAGGCTACACCTTC,CSVSGGGGYTF
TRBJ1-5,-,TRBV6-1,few,TGTGCCAGCAGTGACAGGCGTGAAGGCAATCAGCCCCAGCATTTT,CASSDRREGNQPQHF
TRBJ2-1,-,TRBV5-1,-,TGCGCCAGCAGCTTGCTAGAAGGCAATGAGCAGTTCTTC,CASSLLEGNEQFF
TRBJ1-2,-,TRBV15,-,TGTGCCACCAGCAGAGAGTGGCAGGGCGATGGCTACACCTTC,CATSREWQGDGYTF
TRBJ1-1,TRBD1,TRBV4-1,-,TGCGCCAGCAGCCATCAACAGGGGATGGACACTGAAGCTTTCTTT,CASSHQQGMDTEAFF
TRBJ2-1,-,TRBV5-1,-,TGCGCCAGCAGCTCGTCCGGGATGTCCCCTGAGCAGTTCTTC,CASSSSGMSPEQFF
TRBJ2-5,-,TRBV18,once,TGTGCCAGCTCATCGAAGGAGGGGGAGACCCAGTACTTC,CASSSKEGETQYF
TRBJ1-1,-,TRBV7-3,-,TGTGCCAGCAGCTTACAAAGTACGGGGGGTGAAGCTTTCTTT,CASSLQSTGGEAFF
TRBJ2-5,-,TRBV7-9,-,TGTGCCAGCAGCTCCAGGGATTTCGGGACCCAGTACTTC,CASSSRDFGTQYF
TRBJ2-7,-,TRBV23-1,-,TGCGCCAGCAGTCAGCCCCGGGACATTGCCTACGAGCAGTACTTC,CASSQPRDIAYEQYF
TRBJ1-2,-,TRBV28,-,TGTGCCAGCAGTTTGGGGGGCTATGGCTACACCTTC,CASSLGGYGYTF
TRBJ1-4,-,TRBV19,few,TGTGCCAGTAGCCAAGGACAAACAACTAATGAAAAACTGTTTTTT,CASSQGQTTNEKLFF
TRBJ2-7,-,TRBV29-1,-,TGCAGCGCCAGGAGGGGAAACGAGGCCTACGAGCAGTACTTC,CSARRGNEAYEQYF
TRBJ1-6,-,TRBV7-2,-,TGTGCCAGCAGCTTAGCGCGGGTGGGGGGACTCAATAATTCACCCCTCCACTTT,CASSLARVGGLNNSPLHF
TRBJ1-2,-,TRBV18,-,TGTGCCAGCTCAGCGGTTGGCCCAACTAACGACTACACCTTC,CASSAVGPTNDYTF
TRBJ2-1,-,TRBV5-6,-,TGTGCCAGCAGCTTCGGCGCGGGTTCTTACAATGAGCAGTTCTTC,CASSFGAGSYNEQFF
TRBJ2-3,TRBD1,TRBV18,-,TGTGCCAGCTCCAGGGGGCCTTCAGATACGCAGTATTTT,CASSRGPSDTQYF
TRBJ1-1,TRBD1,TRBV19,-,TGTGCCAGTAGTAGGACAGGGGTATTGAACACTGAAGCTTTCTTT,CASSRTGVLNTEAFF
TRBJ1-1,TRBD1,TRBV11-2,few,TGTGCCAGCAGCTTAGATTGGGGACAGCGGGGGAGGTTT,CASSLDWGQRGRF
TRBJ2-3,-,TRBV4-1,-,TGCGCCAGCAGCCTGGAGGCGGAAACAGATACGCAGTATTTT,CASSLEAETDTQYF
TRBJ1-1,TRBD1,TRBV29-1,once,TGCAGCGTTGACCCACAGGGGCTGCGGACTGAAGCTTTCTTT,CSVDPQGLRTEAFF